This T cell receptor beta chain was sequenced in a study of breast tumors, draining lymph nodes, adjacent tissues. Study results and caveats: Compared with basal-like, luminal-like tumors shared significantly more repertoire with nontumor tissue. Tumor T cell lymph node origin was a supported hypothesis, not proven. Tumor TCR diversity was below lymph nodes but above nontumor tissue. Data fit most tumor T cells coming from lymph node, expanding in tumor.

The lymph nodes were axillary draining lymph nodes from breast cancer patients. Using its own MiXCR run on the multiplex PCR reads, TCRdb lists one record per CDR3 protein. The sample consists of 150,000 to 200,000 distinct CDR3 sequences, around 29% of them appearing once. This clonotype was detected only once. Its antigen remains unidentified. Sequences were obtained from axillary lymph node tissue. This receptor was identified in a female donor with breast cancer. Some clones in this sample may be carry-over from other donors' samples.

CDR3 sequence reads: CASSFGLAGGLRGTQYF. CDR3 DNA sequence: TGTGCCAGCAGCTTCGGACTAGCGGGGGGTCTACGGGGGACCCAGTACTTC. The genes are TRBV7-9 and TRBJ2-5; 14 bases agree with TRBD2. Germline V gives CDR1 SEHNR, CDR2 FQNEAQ (reference sequence). The ends lost 3 bases at V and 7 bases at J; junction bases unmatched: 10. This CDR3 comprises 17 residues.